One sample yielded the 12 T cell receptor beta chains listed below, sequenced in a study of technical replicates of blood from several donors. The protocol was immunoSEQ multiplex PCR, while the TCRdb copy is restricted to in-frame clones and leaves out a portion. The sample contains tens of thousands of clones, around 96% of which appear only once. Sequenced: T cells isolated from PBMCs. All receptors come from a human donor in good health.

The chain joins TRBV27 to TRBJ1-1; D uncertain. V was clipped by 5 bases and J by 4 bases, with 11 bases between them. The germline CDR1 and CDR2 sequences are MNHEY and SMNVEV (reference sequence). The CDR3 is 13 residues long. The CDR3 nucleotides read TGTGCCAGCAGTGCGCGAGGATTCACTGAAGCTTTCTTT. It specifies CASSARGFTEAFF.

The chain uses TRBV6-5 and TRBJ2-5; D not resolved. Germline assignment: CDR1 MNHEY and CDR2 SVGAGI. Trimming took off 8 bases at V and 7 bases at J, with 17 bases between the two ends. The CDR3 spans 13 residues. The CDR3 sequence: CASFYSPSGTQYF. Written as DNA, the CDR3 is TGTGCCAGCTTTTATAGCCCCTCGGGGACCCAGTACTTC.

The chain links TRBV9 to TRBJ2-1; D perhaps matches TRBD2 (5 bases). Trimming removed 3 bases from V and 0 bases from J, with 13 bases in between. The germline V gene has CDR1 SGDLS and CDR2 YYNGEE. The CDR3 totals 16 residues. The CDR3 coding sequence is TGTGCCAGCAGCGAAACGGCTAGCACCTCCTACAATGAGCAGTTCTTC. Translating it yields CASSETASTSYNEQFF.

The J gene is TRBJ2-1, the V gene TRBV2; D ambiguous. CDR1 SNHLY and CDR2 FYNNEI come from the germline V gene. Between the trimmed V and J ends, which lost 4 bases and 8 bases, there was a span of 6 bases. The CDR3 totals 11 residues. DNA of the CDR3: TGTGCCAGCAGTGTGGCCGATGAGCAGTTCTTC. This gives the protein CASSVADEQFF. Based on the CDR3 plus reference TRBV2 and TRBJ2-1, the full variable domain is EPEVTQTPSHQVTQMGQEVILRCVPISNHLYFYWYRQILGQKVEFLVSFYNNEISEKSEIFDDQFSVERPDGSNFTLKIRSTKLEDSAMYFCASSVADEQFFGPGTRLTVL.

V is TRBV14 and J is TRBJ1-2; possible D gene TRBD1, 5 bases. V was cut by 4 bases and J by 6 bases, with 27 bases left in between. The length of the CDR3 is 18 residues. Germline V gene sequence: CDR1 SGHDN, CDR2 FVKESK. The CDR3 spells CASSRRRDEGRAGHGYTF. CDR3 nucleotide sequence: TGTGCCAGCAGCCGGAGGAGGGACGAAGGGCGTGCCGGCCATGGCTACACCTTC.

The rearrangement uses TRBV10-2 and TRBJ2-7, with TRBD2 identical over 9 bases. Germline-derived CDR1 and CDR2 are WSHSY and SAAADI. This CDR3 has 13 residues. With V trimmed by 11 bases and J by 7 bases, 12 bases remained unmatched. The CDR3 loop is CAALGAGGVEQYF. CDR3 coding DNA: TGCGCCGCTCTGGGAGCGGGGGGTGTGGAGCAGTACTTC.

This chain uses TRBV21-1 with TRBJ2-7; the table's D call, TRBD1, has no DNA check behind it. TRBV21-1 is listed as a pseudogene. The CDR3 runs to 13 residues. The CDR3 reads CASSVRGRDEQYF. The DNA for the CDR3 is TGTGCCAGCAGCGTCAGGGGTAGGGACGAGCAGTACTTC.

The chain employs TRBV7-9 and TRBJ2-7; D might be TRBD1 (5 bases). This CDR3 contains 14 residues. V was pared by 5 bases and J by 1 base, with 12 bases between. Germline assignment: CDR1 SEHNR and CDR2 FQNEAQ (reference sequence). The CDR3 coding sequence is TGTGCCAGCAGCCCAAGGGGCCCTTCCTACGAGCAGTACTTC. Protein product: CASSPRGPSYEQYF.

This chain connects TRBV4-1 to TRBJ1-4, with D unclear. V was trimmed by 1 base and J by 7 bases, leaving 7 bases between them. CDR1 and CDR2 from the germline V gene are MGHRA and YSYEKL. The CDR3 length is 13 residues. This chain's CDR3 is CASSQAPGEKLFF. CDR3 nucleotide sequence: TGCGCCAGCAGCCAAGCCCCGGGTGAAAAACTGTTTTTT.

In DNA form, the CDR3 reads TGTGCCAGCAGCTCGAGACTAGCGGGGGAGCAGTTCTTC. Its translation: CASSSRLAGEQFF. The chain is built from TRBV7-8 and TRBJ2-1, with 11 bases lining up with TRBD2. V shed 4 bases and J 10 bases; nucleotides not matched to a gene: 3. Germline loops: CDR1 SGHVS, CDR2 FQNEAQ. The CDR3 is 13 amino acids.

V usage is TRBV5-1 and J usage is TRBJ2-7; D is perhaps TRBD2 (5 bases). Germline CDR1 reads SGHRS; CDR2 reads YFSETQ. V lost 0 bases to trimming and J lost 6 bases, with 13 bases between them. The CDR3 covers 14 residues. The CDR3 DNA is TGCGCCAGCAGCTTGGAAGTCGGACTCTCCGAGCAGTACTTC. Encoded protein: CASSLEVGLSEQYF.

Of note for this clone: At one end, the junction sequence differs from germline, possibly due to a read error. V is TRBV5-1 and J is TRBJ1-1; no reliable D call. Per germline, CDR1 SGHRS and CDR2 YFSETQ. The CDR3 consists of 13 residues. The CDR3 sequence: CASSFRGNAEAFF. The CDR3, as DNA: TGCGCCAGCAGCTTCCGCGGGAACGCTGAAGCTTTCTTT.